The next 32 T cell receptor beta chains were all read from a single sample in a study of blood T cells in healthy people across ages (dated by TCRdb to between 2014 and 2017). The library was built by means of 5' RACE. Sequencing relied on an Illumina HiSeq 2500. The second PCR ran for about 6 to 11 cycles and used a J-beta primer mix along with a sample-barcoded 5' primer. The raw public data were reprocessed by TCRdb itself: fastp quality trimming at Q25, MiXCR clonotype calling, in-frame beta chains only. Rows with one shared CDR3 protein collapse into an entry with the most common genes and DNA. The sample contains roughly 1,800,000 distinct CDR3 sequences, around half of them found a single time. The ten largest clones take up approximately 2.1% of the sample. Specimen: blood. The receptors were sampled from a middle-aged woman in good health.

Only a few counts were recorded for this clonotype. CDR3 protein: CASSQGDGLAGGHETQYF. CDR3 DNA: TGCGCCAGCAGCCAGGGTGATGGGTTGGCGGGGGGGCACGAGACCCAGTACTTC. The V and J genes are TRBV4-1 and TRBJ2-5; 9 bases are shared with TRBD2. The CDR3 length is 18 residues. CDR1 and CDR2 from the germline V gene are MGHRA and YSYEKL. After removal of 3 bases from V and 5 bases from J, the junction contained 16 bases not matched to a gene.

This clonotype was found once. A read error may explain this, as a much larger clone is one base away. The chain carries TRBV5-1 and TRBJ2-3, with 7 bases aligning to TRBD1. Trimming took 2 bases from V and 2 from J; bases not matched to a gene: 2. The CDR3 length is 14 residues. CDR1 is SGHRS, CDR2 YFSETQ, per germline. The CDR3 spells CASSFGQDTDTQYF. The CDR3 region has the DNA TGCGCCAGCAGCTTCGGACAGGACACAGATACGCAGTATTTT.

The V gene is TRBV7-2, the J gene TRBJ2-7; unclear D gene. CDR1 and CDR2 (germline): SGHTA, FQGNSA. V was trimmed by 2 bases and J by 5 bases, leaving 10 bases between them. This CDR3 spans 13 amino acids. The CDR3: CASSLSLANEQYF. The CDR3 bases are TGTGCCAGCAGCTTATCCCTCGCTAACGAGCAGTACTTC.

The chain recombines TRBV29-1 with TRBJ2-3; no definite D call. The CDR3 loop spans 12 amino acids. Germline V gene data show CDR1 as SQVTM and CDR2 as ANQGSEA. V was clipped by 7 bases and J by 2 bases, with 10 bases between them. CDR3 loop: CSGGFVTDTQYF. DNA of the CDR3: TGCAGCGGGGGTTTCGTCACAGATACGCAGTATTTT.

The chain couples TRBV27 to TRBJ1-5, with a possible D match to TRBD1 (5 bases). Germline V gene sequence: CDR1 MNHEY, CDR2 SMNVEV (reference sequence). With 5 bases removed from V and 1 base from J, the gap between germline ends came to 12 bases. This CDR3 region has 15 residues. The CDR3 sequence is CASSARVESNQPQHF. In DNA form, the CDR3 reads TGTGCCAGCAGTGCCAGGGTTGAGAGCAATCAGCCCCAGCATTTT.

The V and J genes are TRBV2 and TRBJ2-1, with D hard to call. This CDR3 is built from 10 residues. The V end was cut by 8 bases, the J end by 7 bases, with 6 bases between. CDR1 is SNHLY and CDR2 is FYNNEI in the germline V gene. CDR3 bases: TGTGCCAGCTTCAGTAATGAGCAGTTCTTC. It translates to CASFSNEQFF. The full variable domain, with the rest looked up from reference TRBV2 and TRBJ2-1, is EPEVTQTPSHQVTQMGQEVILRCVPISNHLYFYWYRQILGQKVEFLVSFYNNEISEKSEIFDDQFSVERPDGSNFTLKIRSTKLEDSAMYFCASFSNEQFFGPGTRLTVL.

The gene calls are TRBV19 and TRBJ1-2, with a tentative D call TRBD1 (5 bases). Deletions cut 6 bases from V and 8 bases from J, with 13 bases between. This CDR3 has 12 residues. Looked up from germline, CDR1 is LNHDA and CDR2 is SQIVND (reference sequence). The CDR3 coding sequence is TGTGCCAGTAGCTTCCGGTGGGACGGCTACACCTTC. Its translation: CASSFRWDGYTF.

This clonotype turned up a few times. The CDR3: CSASRPTYNEQFF. The CDR3 region has the DNA TGCAGTGCTAGTCGGCCGACCTACAATGAGCAGTTCTTC. This chain links TRBV20-1 with TRBJ2-1; D gene ambiguous. The ends were cut back, 3 bases at V and 2 bases at J, with 8 bases in the middle. CDR1 is DFQATT and CDR2 is SNEGSKA in the germline V gene (reference sequence). The CDR3 has 13 amino acids.

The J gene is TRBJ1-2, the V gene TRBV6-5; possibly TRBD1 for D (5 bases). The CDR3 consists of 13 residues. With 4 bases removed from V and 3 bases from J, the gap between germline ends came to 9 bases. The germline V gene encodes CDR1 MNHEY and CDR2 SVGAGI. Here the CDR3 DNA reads TGTGCCAGCAGTTCGACAGACTACTATGGCTACACCTTC. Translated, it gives CASSSTDYYGYTF.

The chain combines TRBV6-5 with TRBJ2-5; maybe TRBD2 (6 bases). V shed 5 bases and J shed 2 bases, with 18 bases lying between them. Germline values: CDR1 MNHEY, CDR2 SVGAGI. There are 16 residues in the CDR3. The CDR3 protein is CASSKAHLGGQETQYF. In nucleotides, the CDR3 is TGTGCCAGCAGTAAGGCCCACTTGGGGGGTCAAGAGACCCAGTACTTC.

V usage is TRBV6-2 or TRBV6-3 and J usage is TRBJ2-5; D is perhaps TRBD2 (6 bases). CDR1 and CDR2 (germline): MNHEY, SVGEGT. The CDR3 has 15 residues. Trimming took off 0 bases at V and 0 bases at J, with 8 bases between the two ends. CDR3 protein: CASSYSGRYQETQYF. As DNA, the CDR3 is TGTGCCAGCAGTTACTCAGGGAGGTACCAAGAGACCCAGTACTTC.

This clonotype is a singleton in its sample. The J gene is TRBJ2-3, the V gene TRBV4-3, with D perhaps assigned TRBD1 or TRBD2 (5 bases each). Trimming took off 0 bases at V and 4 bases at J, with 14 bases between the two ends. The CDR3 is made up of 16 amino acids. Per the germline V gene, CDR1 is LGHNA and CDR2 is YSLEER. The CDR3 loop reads CASSQDLARDADTQYF. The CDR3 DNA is TGCGCCAGCAGCCAAGATTTGGCCAGGGACGCAGATACGCAGTATTTT.

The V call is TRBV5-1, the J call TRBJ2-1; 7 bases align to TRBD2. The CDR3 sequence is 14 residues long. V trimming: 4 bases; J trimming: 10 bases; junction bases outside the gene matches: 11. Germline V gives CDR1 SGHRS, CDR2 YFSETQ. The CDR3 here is CASSQQSGAIEQFF. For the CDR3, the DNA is TGCGCCAGCAGCCAACAAAGCGGGGCCATAGAGCAGTTCTTC.

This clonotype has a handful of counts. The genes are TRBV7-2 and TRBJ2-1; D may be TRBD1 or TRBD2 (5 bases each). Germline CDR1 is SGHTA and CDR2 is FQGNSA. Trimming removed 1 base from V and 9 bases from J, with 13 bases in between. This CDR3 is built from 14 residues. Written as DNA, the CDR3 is TGTGCCAGCAGCTTAGTCCTCCGGGGCGGTGAGCAGTTCTTC. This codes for CASSLVLRGGEQFF.

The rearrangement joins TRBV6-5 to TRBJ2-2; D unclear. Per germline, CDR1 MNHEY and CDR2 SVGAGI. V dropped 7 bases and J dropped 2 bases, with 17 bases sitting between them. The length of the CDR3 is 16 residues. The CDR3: CASTYYQGPNTGELFF. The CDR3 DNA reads TGTGCCAGCACCTACTACCAAGGACCCAACACCGGGGAGCTGTTTTTT.

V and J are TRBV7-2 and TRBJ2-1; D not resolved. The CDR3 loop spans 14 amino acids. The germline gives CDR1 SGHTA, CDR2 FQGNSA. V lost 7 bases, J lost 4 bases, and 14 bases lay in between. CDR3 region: CASTRATRYNEQFF. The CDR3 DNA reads TGTGCCAGCACCCGAGCGACCAGATACAATGAGCAGTTCTTC. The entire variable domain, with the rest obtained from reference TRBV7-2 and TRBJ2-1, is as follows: GAGVSQSPSNKVTEKGKDVELRCDPISGHTALYWYRQSLGQGLEFLIYFQGNSAPDKSGLPSDRFSAERTGGSVSTLTIQRTQQEDSAVYLCASTRATRYNEQFFGPGTRLTVL.

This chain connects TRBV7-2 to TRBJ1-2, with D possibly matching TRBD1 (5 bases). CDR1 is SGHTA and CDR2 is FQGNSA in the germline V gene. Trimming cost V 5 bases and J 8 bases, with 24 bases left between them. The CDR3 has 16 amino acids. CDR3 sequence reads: CASSPRPAGSDNGYTF. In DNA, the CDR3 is TGTGCCAGCAGCCCCCGGCCGGCTGGGTCGGACAACGGCTACACCTTC.

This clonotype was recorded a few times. Here the CDR3 reads CASRTRTGLDTQYF. The DNA of the CDR3 is TGTGCCAGCAGGACTCGTACAGGGTTGGATACGCAGTATTTT. The rearrangement uses TRBV6-5 and TRBJ2-3, with D maybe TRBD1 (6 bases). CDR3 size: 14 residues. Germline V gene data show CDR1 as MNHEY and CDR2 as SVGAGI. Trimming shortened V by 6 bases and J by 6 bases, and 16 bases separated the two germline ends.

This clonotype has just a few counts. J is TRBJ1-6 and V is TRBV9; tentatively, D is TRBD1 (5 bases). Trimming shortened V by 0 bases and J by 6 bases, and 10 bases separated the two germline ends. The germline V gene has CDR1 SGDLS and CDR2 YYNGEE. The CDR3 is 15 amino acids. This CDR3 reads CASSVVGGGNSPLHF. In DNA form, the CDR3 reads TGTGCCAGCAGCGTAGTGGGGGGGGGTAATTCACCCCTCCACTTT.

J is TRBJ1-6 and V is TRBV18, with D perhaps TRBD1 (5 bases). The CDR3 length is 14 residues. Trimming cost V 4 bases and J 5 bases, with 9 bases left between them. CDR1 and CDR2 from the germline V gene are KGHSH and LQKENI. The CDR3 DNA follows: TGTGCCAGCTCACGCGACAGAAATAATTCACCCCTCCACTTT. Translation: CASSRDRNNSPLHF. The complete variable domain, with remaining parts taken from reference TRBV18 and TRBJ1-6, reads NAGVMQNPRHLVRRRGQEARLRCSPMKGHSHVYWYRQLPEEGLKFMVYLQKENIIDESGMPKERFSAEFPKEGPSILRIQQVVRGDSAAYFCASSRDRNNSPLHFGNGTRLTVT.

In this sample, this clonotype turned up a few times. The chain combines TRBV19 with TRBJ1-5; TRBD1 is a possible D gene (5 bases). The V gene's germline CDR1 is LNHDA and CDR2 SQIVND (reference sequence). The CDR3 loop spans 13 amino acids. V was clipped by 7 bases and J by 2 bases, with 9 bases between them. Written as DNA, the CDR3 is TGTGCCAGTAAAGAGACAGGCAATCAGCCCCAGCATTTT. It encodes CASKETGNQPQHF.

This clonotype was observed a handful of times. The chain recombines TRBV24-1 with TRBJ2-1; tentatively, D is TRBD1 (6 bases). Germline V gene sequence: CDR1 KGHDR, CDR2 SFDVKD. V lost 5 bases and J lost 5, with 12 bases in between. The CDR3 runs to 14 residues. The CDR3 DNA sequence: TGTGCCACCAGTGGGTGGACAGAAGACAATGAGCAGTTCTTC. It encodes CATSGWTEDNEQFF.

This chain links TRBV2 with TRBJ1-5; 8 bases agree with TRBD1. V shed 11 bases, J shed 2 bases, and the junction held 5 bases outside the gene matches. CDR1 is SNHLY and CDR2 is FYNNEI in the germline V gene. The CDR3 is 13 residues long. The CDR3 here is CAGGQAGNQPQHF. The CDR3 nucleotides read TGTGCCGGGGGACAGGCTGGCAATCAGCCCCAGCATTTT.

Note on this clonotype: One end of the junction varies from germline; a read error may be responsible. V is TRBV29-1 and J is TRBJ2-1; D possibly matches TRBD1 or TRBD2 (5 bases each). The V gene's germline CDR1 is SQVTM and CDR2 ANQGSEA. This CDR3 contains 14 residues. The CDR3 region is CSVDGGEGYKEQFF. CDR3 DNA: TGCAGCGTTGATGGGGGAGAGGGATACAAGGAGCAGTTCTTC.

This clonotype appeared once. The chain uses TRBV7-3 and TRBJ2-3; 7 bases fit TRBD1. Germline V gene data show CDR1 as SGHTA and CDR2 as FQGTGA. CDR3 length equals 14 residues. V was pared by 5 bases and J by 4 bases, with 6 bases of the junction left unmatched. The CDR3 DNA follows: TGTGCCAGCAGCCTCCAGGGGACAGCAGATACGCAGTATTTT. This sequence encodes CASSLQGTADTQYF.

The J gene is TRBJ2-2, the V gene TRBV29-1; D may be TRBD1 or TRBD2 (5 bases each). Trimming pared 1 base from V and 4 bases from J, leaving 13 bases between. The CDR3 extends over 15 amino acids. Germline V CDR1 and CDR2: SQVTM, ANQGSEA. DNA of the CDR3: TGCAGCGTTGAAGGGCAGGGAGCGAGCACCGGGGAGCTGTTTTTT. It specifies CSVEGQGASTGELFF.

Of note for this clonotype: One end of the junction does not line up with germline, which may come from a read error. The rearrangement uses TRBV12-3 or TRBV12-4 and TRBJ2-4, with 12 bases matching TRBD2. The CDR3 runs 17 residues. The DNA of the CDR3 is TGTGCCAGCAGTCTAGCTAGCGGGGGGGATGCCAAAAACATTCAGTACTTC. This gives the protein CASSLASGGDAKNIQYF.

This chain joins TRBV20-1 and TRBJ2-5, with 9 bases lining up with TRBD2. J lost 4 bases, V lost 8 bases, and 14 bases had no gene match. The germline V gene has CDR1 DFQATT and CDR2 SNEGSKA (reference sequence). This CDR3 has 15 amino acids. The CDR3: CSTSVAGGRRETQYF. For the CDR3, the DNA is TGCAGTACCTCGGTGGCGGGGGGGCGTAGAGAGACCCAGTACTTC.

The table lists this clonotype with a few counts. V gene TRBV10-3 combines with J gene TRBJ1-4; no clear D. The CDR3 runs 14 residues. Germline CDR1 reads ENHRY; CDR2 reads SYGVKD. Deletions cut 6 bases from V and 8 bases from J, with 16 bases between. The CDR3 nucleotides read TGTGCCATCAGCACATCGGACCGGCGGGAAAAACTGTTTTTT. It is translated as CAISTSDRREKLFF.

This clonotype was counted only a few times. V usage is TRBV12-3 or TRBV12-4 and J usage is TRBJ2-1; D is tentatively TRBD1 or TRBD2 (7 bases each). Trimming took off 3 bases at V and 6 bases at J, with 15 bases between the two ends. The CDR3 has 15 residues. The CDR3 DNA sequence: TGTGCCAGCAGTTTGAACCAGGGGGGGGGCAATGAGCAGTTCTTC. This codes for CASSLNQGGGNEQFF.

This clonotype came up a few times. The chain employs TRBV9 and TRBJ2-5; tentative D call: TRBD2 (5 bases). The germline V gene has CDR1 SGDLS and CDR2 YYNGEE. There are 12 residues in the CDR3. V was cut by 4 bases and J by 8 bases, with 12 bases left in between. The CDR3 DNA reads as TGTGCCAGCAGCAATGTCGGGGAAACCCAGTACTTC. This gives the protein CASSNVGETQYF.

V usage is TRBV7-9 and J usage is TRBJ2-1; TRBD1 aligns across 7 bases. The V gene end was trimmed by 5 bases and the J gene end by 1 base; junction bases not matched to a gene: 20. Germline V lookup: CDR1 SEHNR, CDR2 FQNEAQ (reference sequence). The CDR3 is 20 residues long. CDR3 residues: CASSQPRSPNRGTSYNEQFF. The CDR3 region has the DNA TGTGCCAGCAGCCAACCGCGTTCCCCCAACAGGGGCACTTCCTACAATGAGCAGTTCTTC.